This T cell receptor (beta chain) emerged from a study of blood T cell repertoires in COVID-19. Turning to the study itself: Specimens from acute and convalescent COVID-19 originated in the United States, Italy and Spain. Sources were T cells, B-cell-depleted T cells, or PBMCs; the material itself was cDNA or gDNA.

The V gene's germline CDR1 is SGHTA and CDR2 FQGNSA. This CDR3 comprises 16 residues. With 1 base removed from V and 5 bases from J, the gap between germline ends came to 17 bases. This clone was counted between two and nine times. In the source study's methods: Nucleated cell counts were estimated from reference gene primer amplification. Clones were read by immunoSEQ multiplex PCR, and TCRdb kept only the in-frame ones, dropping some. V and J calls and clone size are given by that table; D and trimming were obtained from the DNA. The sample has about 280,000 clones; approximately 86% are singletons.

V usage is TRBV7-2 and J usage is TRBJ1-1, with a possible D match to TRBD1 (6 bases). What was sequenced was peripheral blood. The origin of this receptor is a woman aged 30 to 39 who had recovered from COVID-19. The CDR3 sequence: CASSLGRYQGRTEAFF. Written as DNA, the CDR3 is TGTGCCAGCAGCTTAGGTCGCTATCAGGGGCGTACTGAAGCTTTCTTT. Filled out from reference TRBV7-2 and TRBJ1-1, the complete variable domain reads GAGVSQSPSNKVTEKGKDVELRCDPISGHTALYWYRQSLGQGLEFLIYFQGNSAPDKSGLPSDRFSAERTGGSVSTLTIQRTQQEDSAVYLCASSLGRYQGRTEAFFGQGTRLTVV.